One sample yielded the 18 T cell receptor beta chains listed below, sequenced in a study of CD4 T cells in relation to SARS-CoV-2 and coronaviruses. Here immunoSEQ multiplex PCR was the method, and the copy in TCRdb shows in-frame clones only, minus some. This sample has 35,000 to 40,000 clones, with around 87% found just once. The sample was memory CD4+ T cells from PBMCs. Receptors originate from an adult with COVID-19.

This clone was seen more than once but under ten times. This chain joins TRBV14 and TRBJ1-4, with TRBD1 identical over 7 bases. This CDR3 comprises 14 residues. J lost 7 bases, V lost 0 bases, and 2 bases had no gene match. Germline V gives CDR1 SGHDN, CDR2 FVKESK. CDR3 bases: TGTGCCAGCAGCCAAGATCACAGGGGTGAAAAACTGTTTTTT. Translating it yields CASSQDHRGEKLFF.

The CDR3 region has the DNA TGTGCCAGCAGACAGGGTTATTTATCCAAAAACATTCAGTACTTC. This gives the protein CASRQGYLSKNIQYF. V and J are TRBV11-3 and TRBJ2-4; possibly TRBD1 for D (6 bases). V was shortened by 6 bases and J by 2 bases, with 14 bases between the two germline ends. Germline V gives CDR1 SGHNT, CDR2 YENEEA. The CDR3 covers 15 residues.

The chain is built from TRBV6-5 and TRBJ2-1; 10 nucleotides align to TRBD2. The CDR3 loop spans 15 amino acids. Germline V lookup: CDR1 MNHEY, CDR2 SVGAGI. J gave up 7 bases and V 2 bases, and 5 bases lay outside the gene matches. The CDR3 sequence is CASSYGSGGLNEQFF. For the CDR3, the DNA is TGTGCCAGCAGTTACGGTAGCGGGGGGCTGAATGAGCAGTTCTTC.

The chain is built from TRBV12-3 or TRBV12-4 and TRBJ1-5; the D gene is possibly TRBD1 (5 bases). The length of the CDR3 is 13 residues. V was shortened by 6 bases and J by 9 bases, with 15 bases between the two germline ends. CDR3 sequence (DNA): TGTGCCAGCAGACCGGGACCGACAACGCCCCAGCATTTT. Its translation is CASRPGPTTPQHF.

The chain joins TRBV5-1 to TRBJ2-7; TRBD1 matches at 7 bases. Unmatched junction bases numbered 4, after V lost 4 bases and J lost 3 bases. Per the germline V gene, CDR1 is SGHRS and CDR2 is YFSETQ. This CDR3 contains 13 residues. CDR3 residues: CASSRTGDYEQYF. The CDR3 nucleotides read TGCGCCAGCAGCCGGACAGGAGACTACGAGCAGTACTTC.

The chain carries TRBV19 and TRBJ2-2; TRBD2 matches at 11 bases. After removal of 6 bases from V and 4 bases from J, the junction contained 10 bases not matched to a gene. The CDR3 covers 17 residues. Germline lookup yields CDR1 LNHDA and CDR2 SQIVND (reference sequence). The DNA for the CDR3 is TGTGCCAGTAGCGACGGTAGCGGGGGGGCCCCCACCGGGGAGCTGTTTTTT. It yields the protein CASSDGSGGAPTGELFF.

The CDR3 protein is CARRKGATTNEKLFF. Written as DNA, the CDR3 is TGTGCCAGGCGAAAGGGAGCCACAACTAATGAAAAACTGTTTTTT. The chain combines TRBV2 with TRBJ1-4, with D hard to call. The V end lost 9 bases, the J end lost 0 bases, and 14 bases lay between the germline ends. This CDR3 contains 15 residues. Germline CDR1 SNHLY, CDR2 FYNNEI. Full variable domain (outside the CDR3, taken from reference TRBV2 and TRBJ1-4): EPEVTQTPSHQVTQMGQEVILRCVPISNHLYFYWYRQILGQKVEFLVSFYNNEISEKSEIFDDQFSVERPDGSNFTLKIRSTKLEDSAMYFCARRKGATTNEKLFFGSGTQLSVL.

This clone was picked up one time. This chain links TRBV6-5 with TRBJ1-5, with 8 nucleotides matching TRBD1. Looked up from germline, CDR1 is MNHEY and CDR2 is SVGAGI. The CDR3 runs to 13 residues. V dropped 6 bases and J dropped 2; count of bases not matched to a gene: 0. CDR3 in DNA: TGTGCCAGCAGGACAGGGGGCAATCAGCCCCAGCATTTT. It is translated as CASRTGGNQPQHF.

The chain uses TRBV12-3 or TRBV12-4 and TRBJ1-6; 7 bases are shared with TRBD1. This CDR3 is built from 13 residues. V trimming: 6 bases; J trimming: 4 bases; junction bases outside the gene matches: 0. The CDR3 loop is CASRTGYNSPLHF. CDR3 nucleotide sequence: TGTGCCAGCAGGACAGGGTATAATTCACCCCTCCACTTT.

V and J are TRBV9 and TRBJ2-2, with 12 bases fitting TRBD2. This CDR3 comprises 16 residues. Germline CDR1 is SGDLS and CDR2 is YYNGEE. V lost 3 bases to trimming and J lost 6 bases; unmatched junction nucleotides: 6. In DNA form, the CDR3 reads TGTGCCAGCAGCGCGACTAGCGGGGGTGGTCCCGGGGAGCTGTTTTTT. This sequence encodes CASSATSGGGPGELFF.

The V call is TRBV7-2, the J call TRBJ1-6; D remains ambiguous. Germline assignment: CDR1 SGHTA and CDR2 FQGNSA. Trimming shortened V by 2 bases and J by 7 bases, and 0 bases separated the two germline ends. The CDR3 contains 11 residues. The CDR3 nucleotides are TGTGCCAGCAGCTTAAATTCACCCCTCCACTTT. Translation: CASSLNSPLHF. Looking up the rest from reference TRBV7-2 and TRBJ1-6 gives the full variable domain: GAGVSQSPSNKVTEKGKDVELRCDPISGHTALYWYRQSLGQGLEFLIYFQGNSAPDKSGLPSDRFSAERTGGSVSTLTIQRTQQEDSAVYLCASSLNSPLHFGNGTRLTVT.

The V gene is TRBV4-1, the J gene TRBJ1-4; D might be TRBD1 (5 bases). The V gene lost 2 bases and the J gene lost 5 bases, with 12 bases spanning the gap. The CDR3 totals 15 residues. Per the germline V gene, CDR1 is MGHRA and CDR2 is YSYEKL. CDR3 DNA sequence: TGCGCCAGCAGCCAACCGACAGCCTTAAATGAAAAACTGTTTTTT. It yields the protein CASSQPTALNEKLFF.

The chain carries TRBV15 and TRBJ2-3, with TRBD2 matching 9 bases. The CDR3 consists of 20 residues. Germline trimming cut 1 base from V and 0 bases from J; bases unmatched to any gene: 14. Germline lookup yields CDR1 LNHNV and CDR2 YYDKDF (reference sequence). CDR3 amino acids: CATSRVLAGVRGTSTDTQYF. CDR3 in DNA: TGTGCCACCAGCAGAGTACTAGCGGGCGTGAGGGGAACTAGCACAGATACGCAGTATTTT. Full variable domain (missing parts from reference TRBV15 and TRBJ2-3): DAMVIQNPRYQVTQFGKPVTLSCSQTLNHNVMYWYQQKSSQAPKLLFHYYDKDFNNEADTPDNFQSRRPNTSFCFLDIRSPGLGDTAMYLCATSRVLAGVRGTSTDTQYFGPGTRLTVL.

This chain uses TRBV9 with TRBJ1-2, with D perhaps TRBD1 (6 bases). CDR1 is SGDLS, CDR2 YYNGEE, per germline. The V and J ends lost 0 bases and 4 bases respectively, with 13 bases between them. The CDR3 loop spans 15 amino acids. The CDR3 region has the DNA TGTGCCAGCAGCGTAGCGGGGGCGGGGGGCTATGGCTACACCTTC. This encodes CASSVAGAGGYGYTF.

J is TRBJ2-5 and V is TRBV19, with a tentative D call TRBD1 (6 bases). Trimming shortened V by 3 bases and J by 5 bases, and 22 bases separated the two germline ends. The CDR3 extends over 17 amino acids. Germline loops: CDR1 LNHDA, CDR2 SQIVND (reference sequence). The CDR3: CASSMSKGAGEWETQYF. CDR3 bases: TGTGCCAGTAGTATGTCCAAAGGGGCAGGGGAGTGGGAGACCCAGTACTTC.

The chain couples TRBV11-3 to TRBJ1-1; D is unclear. Germline CDR1 reads SGHNT; CDR2 reads YENEEA. This CDR3 is built from 15 residues. V lost 5 bases and J 6 bases, leaving 19 bases between the germline ends. The CDR3 nucleotides read TGTGCCAGCAGCCGGAGACTGTCCCAGAAACCTGAAGCTTTCTTT. Protein sequence: CASSRRLSQKPEAFF.

In DNA form, the CDR3 reads TGCGCCAGCAGCTTGAGGGAGTTGCAAGACGAGCAGTACTTC. It is translated as CASSLRELQDEQYF. J is TRBJ2-7 and V is TRBV5-1, with D perhaps matching TRBD2 (5 bases). Trimming removed 1 base from V and 5 bases from J, with 13 bases in between. The CDR3 contains 14 residues. The germline CDR1 and CDR2 sequences are SGHRS and YFSETQ.

The CDR3 here is CASSLFLRNQPQHF. CDR3 in DNA: TGTGCCAGCAGCTTGTTTCTGAGAAATCAGCCCCAGCATTTT. The gene calls are TRBV5-4 and TRBJ1-5, with D unclear. Looked up from germline, CDR1 is SGHNT and CDR2 is YYREEE (reference sequence). This CDR3 region has 14 residues. V gave up 1 base and J gave up 4 bases, with 9 bases separating them.